The sequence of this TCR beta chain was determined in a study of T cell responses to AZD1222 COVID-19 vaccine. Study at large: Doses given second, at about 4 or about 12 weeks, were pooled.

Germline V gene data show CDR1 as LGHDT and CDR2 as YNNKEL (reference sequence). This CDR3 is 16 amino acids long. V shed 6 bases and J shed 4 bases, with 21 bases lying between them. This table comes from immunoSEQ multiplex PCR, and its TCRdb copy is limited to in-frame clones, with some not included. The table has roughly 150,000 clones, 92% seen once. The TCR originated in an adult in good health. The sequences come from peripheral blood, collected on day 0 of AZD1222 vaccination. This chain connects TRBV3-1 (or the pseudogene TRBV3-2) to TRBJ1-1; D is undetermined. This CDR3 reads CASRQRAGGVGTEAFF. For the CDR3, the DNA is TGTGCCAGCAGGCAACGGGCCGGTGGTGTCGGCACTGAAGCTTTCTTT.